A single sample is the source of the 10 T cell receptor beta chains below, sequenced in a study of radiation and T cells in renal cell carcinoma. Here immunoSEQ multiplex PCR was the method, and the copy in TCRdb shows in-frame clones only, minus some. The profile shows just over 95,000 clones, 65% to 90% of them singletons. Time point specified: baseline pretreatment blood. As to treatment: 15 Gy SBRT to primary tumor, nephrectomy 4 weeks later. This specimen consisted of blood, obtained from a patient whose treatment included radiotherapy and nephrectomy. The receptors originated from a man aged 45-65 years with renal cell carcinoma.

The chain recombines TRBV2 with TRBJ1-2; 8 bases are shared with TRBD1. This CDR3 is 15 amino acids long. V shed 5 bases and J 2 bases; nucleotides not matched to a gene: 7. Per the germline V gene, CDR1 is SNHLY and CDR2 is FYNNEI. As DNA, the CDR3 is TGTGCCAGCAGTTTCTCAGGGGGCGCAAACTATGGCTACACCTTC. Translation gives CASSFSGGANYGYTF.

This chain joins TRBV29-1 and TRBJ2-2; weak D call: TRBD2 (6 bases). This CDR3 has 17 amino acids. Trimming removed 3 bases from V and 0 bases from J, with 17 bases in between. Germline-derived CDR1 and CDR2 are SQVTM and ANQGSEA. CDR3: CSVDSLTEGTNTGELFF. DNA of the CDR3: TGCAGCGTTGATTCTCTAACGGAGGGGACGAACACCGGGGAGCTGTTTTTT.

V and J are TRBV9 and TRBJ2-3; D is possibly TRBD2 (7 bases). The germline gives CDR1 SGDLS, CDR2 YYNGEE. This CDR3 region has 17 residues. V lost 0 bases, J lost 2 bases, and 16 bases lay in between. The CDR3 loop is CASSVGPAGASTDTQYF. CDR3 in DNA: TGTGCCAGCAGCGTAGGTCCGGCGGGGGCCTCCACAGATACGCAGTATTTT.

This clone has just one count. The chain is built from TRBV6-5 and TRBJ1-6; D remains unclear. The V gene's germline CDR1 is MNHEY and CDR2 SVGAGI. V was cut by 6 bases and J by 7 bases, with 13 bases left in between. CDR3 length: 14 residues. The CDR3 region is CASSRGRENSPLHF. The CDR3 coding sequence is TGTGCCAGCAGCAGAGGCAGAGAGAATTCACCCCTCCACTTT.

J is TRBJ2-3 and V is TRBV2; either TRBD1 or TRBD2 may supply D (6 bases each). In germline, CDR1 is SNHLY, CDR2 FYNNEI. This CDR3 is 12 amino acids long. The V end was cut by 2 bases, the J end by 13 bases, with 13 bases between. The CDR3 region is CASSERGRVEYF. The CDR3 DNA reads TGTGCCAGCAGTGAACGGGGGCGGGTTGAGTATTTT.

The chain combines TRBV11-2 with TRBJ2-7, with 9 bases aligning to TRBD1. The junction had 7 bases not matched to a gene; V was cut back by 3 bases and J by 4 bases. The CDR3 is 15 residues long. Germline V gene data show CDR1 as SGHAT and CDR2 as FQNNGV. The CDR3 DNA reads TGTGCCAGCAGCTTGGGGACAGGGATGAGTTACGAGCAGTACTTC. Residues: CASSLGTGMSYEQYF. The full variable domain, in which reference TRBV11-2 and TRBJ2-7 provide the parts outside the CDR3, is EAGVAQSPRYKIIEKRQSVAFWCNPISGHATLYWYQQILGQGPKLLIQFQNNGVVDDSQLPKDRFSAERLKGVDSTLKIQPAKLEDSAVYLCASSLGTGMSYEQYFGPGTRLTVT.

V usage is TRBV7-3 and J usage is TRBJ2-5; D is tentatively TRBD1 or TRBD2 (5 bases each). There are 13 residues in the CDR3. Germline V CDR1 and CDR2: SGHTA, FQGTGA. V lost 5 bases to trimming and J lost 5 bases, with 12 bases between them. The CDR3 region is CASSAGARETQYF. The CDR3, as DNA: TGTGCCAGCAGCGCCGGGGCCCGGGAGACCCAGTACTTC.

The gene calls are TRBV7-6 and TRBJ2-3, with TRBD2 matching over 8 bases. CDR1 is SGHVS, CDR2 FNYEAQ, per germline. The CDR3 has 17 residues. The CDR3 coding sequence is TGTCTCAAGGGGGTCTCGGGTCTAGCGGGCTACACAGATACGCAGTATTTT. Translation: CLKGVSGLAGYTDTQYF.

The sample holds a few counts of this clone. The J gene is TRBJ1-1, the V gene TRBV7-9; D uncertain. This CDR3 is 14 amino acids long. Trimming removed 1 base from V and 0 bases from J, with 6 bases in between. CDR1 and CDR2 (germline): SEHNR, FQNEAQ (reference sequence). The CDR3, as DNA: TGTGCCAGCAGCTTAGGGGGTATGAACACTGAAGCTTTCTTT. This gives the protein CASSLGGMNTEAFF.

CDR3 coding DNA: TGTGCCACCAGCAGAAAAACGGATACGCAGGGGGTCCAGCCCCAGCATTTT. As protein: CATSRKTDTQGVQPQHF. The V gene is TRBV15, the J gene TRBJ1-5, with TRBD1 matching 7 bases. Germline CDR1 LNHNV, CDR2 YYDKDF (reference sequence). CDR3 length: 17 amino acids. After removal of 2 bases from V and 7 bases from J, the junction contained 14 bases not matched to a gene. The full variable domain, in which reference TRBV15 and TRBJ1-5 provide the parts outside the CDR3, is DAMVIQNPRYQVTQFGKPVTLSCSQTLNHNVMYWYQQKSSQAPKLLFHYYDKDFNNEADTPDNFQSRRPNTSFCFLDIRSPGLGDTAMYLCATSRKTDTQGVQPQHFGDGTRLSIL.